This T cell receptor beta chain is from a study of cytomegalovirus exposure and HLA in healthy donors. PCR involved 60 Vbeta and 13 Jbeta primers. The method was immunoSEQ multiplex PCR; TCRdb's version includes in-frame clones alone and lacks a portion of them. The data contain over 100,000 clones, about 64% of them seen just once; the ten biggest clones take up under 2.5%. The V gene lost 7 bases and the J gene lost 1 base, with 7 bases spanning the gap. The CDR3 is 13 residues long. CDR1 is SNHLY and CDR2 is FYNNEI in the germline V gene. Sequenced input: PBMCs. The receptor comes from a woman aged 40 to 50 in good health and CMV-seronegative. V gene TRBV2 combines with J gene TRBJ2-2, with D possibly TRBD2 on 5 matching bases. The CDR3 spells CASNRENTGELFF. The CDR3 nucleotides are TGTGCCAGCAACCGGGAGAACACCGGGGAGCTGTTTTTT.